This note documents a single T cell receptor beta chain sequence. The data derive from a study of blood T cell repertoires in COVID-19. The protocol was immunoSEQ multiplex PCR, while the TCRdb copy is restricted to in-frame clones and leaves out a portion. In the table there are about 320,000 clones, more than 80% of which are singletons. This CDR3 spans 15 amino acids. The germline V gene encodes CDR1 MNHEY and CDR2 SMNVEV (reference sequence). Trimming took off 0 bases at V and 4 bases at J, with 13 bases between the two ends. The chain links TRBV27 to TRBJ2-7; D is perhaps TRBD2 (6 bases). The origin of this receptor is a man between 18 and 35 years old who had recovered from COVID-19. Sequencing used peripheral blood. The CDR3 DNA follows: TGTGCCAGCAGTTTATCCGCGGGATCGTGGTACGAGCAGTACTTC. This codes for CASSLSAGSWYEQYF.